These 20 T cell receptor beta chains share one sample of origin, sequenced in a study of shared clonotypes between healthy human individuals. Clones were sequenced by immunoSEQ multiplex PCR, and TCRdb holds only the in-frame ones, with some missing. The repertoire holds millions of clones, with over 85% as singletons. Sequencing used naive CD4+ T cells from PBMCs. Subset: CD45RA+ positively selected. These receptors all stem from a man between 18 and 35 years old in good health. Some clones in this sample may be carry-over from other donors' samples.

In its sample, this clone was seen once. Here the CDR3 DNA reads TGTGCCAGCAGCCCCCCAGGAAGGAGCGGGGAGCTGTTTTTT. Protein sequence: CASSPPGRSGELFF. V and J are TRBV6-5 and TRBJ2-2; D remains unclear. Germline V gene data show CDR1 as MNHEY and CDR2 as SVGAGI. This CDR3 contains 14 residues. Trimming cost V 6 bases and J 7 bases, with 15 bases left between them.

This chain uses TRBV10-2 with TRBJ1-5; D not certain. The germline V gene encodes CDR1 WSHSY and CDR2 SAAADI. Trimming shortened V by 8 bases and J by 0 bases, and 17 bases separated the two germline ends. This CDR3 region has 16 residues. CDR3 in amino acids: CASRESSSYSNQPQHF. The CDR3 nucleotides read TGCGCCAGCCGGGAGTCCAGCTCGTATAGCAATCAGCCCCAGCATTTT.

This clone was detected a few times. J is TRBJ1-1 and V is TRBV29-1, with TRBD1 as a possible D gene (5 bases). V lost 6 bases to trimming and J lost 5 bases, with 16 bases between them. The CDR3 length is 13 residues. Per germline, CDR1 SQVTM and CDR2 ANQGSEA. CDR3 sequence reads: CSVTQGLRTEAFF. The CDR3 DNA follows: TGCAGCGTAACGCAGGGTCTAAGGACTGAAGCTTTCTTT. Full variable domain (missing parts from reference TRBV29-1 and TRBJ1-1): SAVISQKPSRDICQRGTSLTIQCQVDSQVTMMFWYRQQPGQSLTLIATANQGSEATYESGFVIDKFPISRPNLTFSTLTVSNMSPEDSSIYLCSVTQGLRTEAFFGQGTRLTVV.

The rearrangement uses TRBV9 and TRBJ2-1, with a possible D match to TRBD2 (6 bases). V dropped 3 bases and J dropped 10 bases, with 17 bases sitting between them. The CDR3 runs to 14 residues. The germline V gene has CDR1 SGDLS and CDR2 YYNGEE. The CDR3 sequence: CASSAEWGGGEQFF. The CDR3 bases are TGTGCCAGCAGCGCCGAGTGGGGAGGAGGGGAGCAGTTCTTC.

V is TRBV10-1 and J is TRBJ2-7, with a weak D call TRBD2 (6 bases). V gave up 5 bases and J gave up 1 base, with 12 bases separating them. The CDR3 covers 14 residues. From germline, CDR1 is WNHNN and CDR2 SYGVQD (reference sequence). CDR3 residues: CASSSTGGSYEQYF. The CDR3, as DNA: TGCGCCAGCAGTAGCACCGGGGGATCCTACGAGCAGTACTTC.

This chain connects TRBV19 to TRBJ2-1; 16 bases align to TRBD2. Germline lookup yields CDR1 LNHDA and CDR2 SQIVND (reference sequence). This CDR3 is 15 amino acids long. With V trimmed by 6 bases and J by 13 bases, 9 bases remained unmatched. CDR3 protein: CASRAGLAGGEGQFF. Written as DNA, the CDR3 is TGTGCCAGTAGGGCGGGACTAGCGGGAGGGGAGGGCCAGTTCTTC. Drawing the rest from reference TRBV19 and TRBJ2-1, the complete variable domain is DGGITQSPKYLFRKEGQNVTLSCEQNLNHDAMYWYRQDPGQGLRLIYYSQIVNDFQKGDIAEGYSVSREKKESFPLTVTSAQKNPTAFYLCASRAGLAGGEGQFFGPGTRLTVL.

This chain uses TRBV28 with TRBJ1-4; tentative D call: TRBD1 (5 bases). V dropped 7 bases and J dropped 2 bases, with 8 bases sitting between them. The CDR3 contains 13 residues. Germline assignment: CDR1 MDHEN and CDR2 SYDVKM. The CDR3 bases are TGTGCCAGCAAAGGGGTGACTAATGAAAAACTGTTTTTT. It codes for CASKGVTNEKLFF.

V gene TRBV28 combines with J gene TRBJ2-6; D is uncertain. V lost 3 bases and J 2 bases, leaving 11 bases between the germline ends. This CDR3 region has 16 residues. CDR1 MDHEN and CDR2 SYDVKM come from the germline V gene. The chain's CDR3 is CASSLVSAAGANVLTF. For the CDR3, the DNA is TGTGCCAGCAGTTTGGTATCGGCGGCTGGGGCCAACGTCCTGACTTTC.

The CDR3 protein is CASRSNMGRREQYF. CDR3 bases: TGCGCCAGCAGGTCAAACATGGGTCGGCGGGAGCAGTACTTC. The V call is TRBV4-1, the J call TRBJ2-7; the D is unclear. Deletions cut 6 bases from V and 7 bases from J, with 19 bases between. Germline V gives CDR1 MGHRA, CDR2 YSYEKL. The length of the CDR3 is 14 residues.

This clone has just one count. This chain joins TRBV15 and TRBJ1-2; tentatively, D is TRBD1 (5 bases). Trimming shortened V by 0 bases and J by 3 bases, and 23 bases separated the two germline ends. Germline loops: CDR1 LNHNV, CDR2 YYDKDF (reference sequence). The CDR3 runs 19 residues. CDR3 bases: TGTGCCACCAGCAGAGATTGGGGGTCCTTCCTGCCGCGTGACTATGGCTACACCTTC. The encoded protein is CATSRDWGSFLPRDYGYTF.

CDR3 nucleotides: TGTGCCAGCAGGCCTTCCAGTCAGTACAATGAGCAGTTCTTC. It yields the protein CASRPSSQYNEQFF. V is TRBV6-1 and J is TRBJ2-1; D is uncertain. CDR3 length equals 14 residues. The ends were cut back, 6 bases at V and 4 bases at J, with 13 bases in the middle. Germline CDR1 is MNHNS and CDR2 is SASEGT.

Remarks on this clone: Other nucleotide sequences from this sample produce the same CDR3. V gene TRBV5-1 combines with J gene TRBJ1-3, with D hard to call. The CDR3 covers 14 residues. CDR1 SGHRS and CDR2 YFSETQ come from the germline V gene. Trimming shortened V by 4 bases and J by 3 bases, and 11 bases separated the two germline ends. The CDR3 nucleotides read TGCGCCAGCAGCCTGGCGGGTATTGGAAACACCATATATTTT. Translated, it gives CASSLAGIGNTIYF.

The CDR3 here is CASSLVARVSTEAFF. Written as DNA, the CDR3 is TGTGCCAGCAGCTTAGTTGCCAGGGTGTCCACTGAAGCTTTCTTT. The V call is TRBV7-2, the J call TRBJ1-1; D may be TRBD1 (5 bases). Trimming pared 1 base from V and 4 bases from J, leaving 13 bases between. CDR1 is SGHTA and CDR2 is FQGNSA in the germline V gene. The CDR3 runs to 15 residues.

This clone was recorded only once. V usage is TRBV16 and J usage is TRBJ1-2; 12 bases are shared with TRBD1. The CDR3 loop spans 20 amino acids. Unmatched junction bases numbered 17, after V lost 4 bases and J lost 2 bases. Per germline, CDR1 KGHSY and CDR2 FQNENV. This CDR3 reads CASSPHLTRDRGRPNYGYTF. The DNA for the CDR3 is TGTGCCAGCAGCCCACATCTGACCCGGGACAGGGGGCGGCCAAACTATGGCTACACCTTC.

A note on this clone: The identical CDR3 is also encoded by other nucleotide sequences in the sample. The chain uses TRBV4-2 and TRBJ2-1; 8 bases line up with TRBD2. From germline, CDR1 is LGHNA and CDR2 YNFKEQ. V lost 1 base and J lost 2; bases outside the gene matches: 1. The CDR3 runs to 15 residues. The CDR3: CASSQAGGTYNEQFF. The CDR3 DNA is TGTGCCAGCAGCCAAGCGGGGGGGACCTACAATGAGCAGTTCTTC.

V is TRBV6-1 and J is TRBJ1-1; D possibly corresponds to TRBD1 (5 bases). From germline, CDR1 is MNHNS and CDR2 SASEGT. CDR3 length: 13 residues. V was clipped by 1 base and J by 4 bases, with 7 bases between them. The CDR3 spells CASSEGGFTEAFF. CDR3 nucleotides: TGTGCCAGCAGTGAAGGGGGGTTCACTGAAGCTTTCTTT.

As concerns this clone: The sample holds other DNA sequences that translate to the same CDR3. The chain is built from TRBV7-9 and TRBJ2-5; D not resolved. V was cut by 7 bases and J by 5 bases, with 8 bases left in between. The CDR3 loop spans 11 amino acids. Looked up from germline, CDR1 is SEHNR and CDR2 is FQNEAQ (reference sequence). The CDR3 loop reads CASTSGETQYF. Here the CDR3 DNA reads TGTGCCAGCACCTCCGGTGAGACCCAGTACTTC.

Notes on this clone: Additional DNA sequences in this sample encode the identical CDR3. J is TRBJ2-7 and V is TRBV7-2, with D unresolved. Germline-derived CDR1 and CDR2 are SGHTA and FQGNSA. The CDR3 contains 13 residues. Trimming took off 1 base at V and 2 bases at J, with 6 bases between the two ends. For the CDR3, the DNA is TGTGCCAGCAGCTTAGGATTCCCCTACGAGCAGTACTTC. This codes for CASSLGFPYEQYF.

J is TRBJ2-1 and V is TRBV5-1; D unresolved. Trimming pared 4 bases from V and 3 bases from J, leaving 14 bases between. CDR1 and CDR2 from the germline V gene are SGHRS and YFSETQ. The CDR3 covers 15 residues. The CDR3 loop is CASSLESWIYNEQFF. For the CDR3, the DNA is TGCGCCAGCAGCCTGGAATCCTGGATCTACAATGAGCAGTTCTTC.

The chain uses TRBV5-1 and TRBJ2-1; tentative D call: TRBD1 (5 bases). The length of the CDR3 is 14 residues. Trimming left V 4 bases short and J 8 bases short, with 16 bases between. Germline V gives CDR1 SGHRS, CDR2 YFSETQ. DNA for the CDR3: TGCGCCAGCAGCGAGACAGCAAGAGTGGATGAGCAGTTCTTC. The encoded protein is CASSETARVDEQFF.